This T cell receptor (beta chain) was identified in a study of metastatic and nonmetastatic thyroid tumors. Study-level information: Malignant and benign thyroid patients had repertoires compared in peripheral blood and tumor or nodule tissue. General study points: A significant increase in TCR beta diversity was reportedly seen in malignant thyroid tumors relative to benign nodules, in blood and tumor.

Using MiXCR, TCRdb re-called clones from the PCR reads. The sample shows about 30,000 clones, approximately 25% of them seen only once. At least ten counts were recorded for this clone. Its antigen remains unidentified. Before thyroid surgery, none of the patients had received any treatment. Between the trimmed V and J ends, which lost 2 bases and 4 bases, there was a span of 9 bases. The germline V gene has CDR1 GTSNPN and CDR2 SVGIG (reference sequence). The length of the CDR3 is 13 residues. The V gene is TRBV30, the J gene TRBJ1-5, with a weak D call TRBD1 (5 bases). The source material was blood. This clonotype was sampled from a female donor with papillary thyroid cancer or a benign thyroid nodule (not recorded which). Some clones in this sample may be carry-over from other donors' samples. DNA for the CDR3: TGTGCCTGGAGTCAACAGGAAAATCAGCCCCAGCATTTT. Translating gives CAWSQQENQPQHF.